The source of this TCR beta chain is a study of naive and memory T cell subsets. Four subsets defined by CD45RA and CD27 were sorted after CD3, CD4, CD8 and live/dead staining. Overall study results and limits: Naive repertoires, especially CD8, held a few larger clonotypes, possibly memory cells re-expressing CD45RA. Gini index rose across naive, CM, EM and EMRA in CD4 and CD8. No ground truth validated the naive and memory repertoire findings.

Trimming stripped 1 base from V and 0 bases from J, with 13 bases between. The CDR3 is 17 residues long. Germline assignment: CDR1 DFQATT and CDR2 SNEGSKA (reference sequence). As to this clonotype: Antigen specificity is unknown.

Two oligonucleotides, mixed equimolar, formed the beta constant-region primer covering TRBC1 and TRBC2. Ligated cDNA was amplified by four rounds of PCR with nested alpha and beta constant-region primers and SP2. TCRdb reprocessed the UMI-ligation and nested PCR reads via MiXCR and lists one record per CDR3 protein. The table records fewer than 150,000 distinct CDR3 sequences, 15% to 20% of them present only once. The gene calls are TRBV20-1 and TRBJ2-6; no clear D gene. The TCR comes from a human donor in good health. The sample taken for sequencing was naive CD8+ T cells from blood. The CDR3 sequence: CSARVGTIASGANVLTF. The CDR3 bases are TGCAGTGCTAGAGTAGGTACCATAGCCTCTGGGGCCAACGTCCTGACTTTC.